The sample holds one count of the clone carrying this TCR beta chain. Random hexamers served to reverse transcribe roughly 0.5 to 1 ug RNA. TCRdb itself ran the immunoSEQ multiplex PCR reads through MiXCR, one entry per CDR3 protein. Here the sample spans more than 150,000 distinct CDR3 sequences, over 85% being singletons. The data were taken from a study of CD8 T cells in Susac syndrome. Germline V gene data show CDR1 as SGHRS and CDR2 as YFSETQ. The CDR3 extends over 19 amino acids. Trimming took 0 bases from V and 4 from J, leaving 25 bases between them. Input material: CD8+ T cells from PBMCs. The chain has TRBV5-1 and TRBJ2-5; D uncertain. The clonotype was recovered from a human donor with multiple sclerosis. CDR3 nucleotides: TGCGCCAGCAGCTTGGGCCAAGATAGTGGCAGGCCTCGGACAGAGACCCAGTACTTC. Amino acids: CASSLGQDSGRPRTETQYF. The whole variable domain, filled in from reference TRBV5-1 and TRBJ2-5, reads KAGVTQTPRYLIKTRGQQVTLSCSPISGHRSVSWYQQTPGQGLQFLFEYFSETQRNKGNFPGRFSGRQFSNSRSEMNVSTLELGDSALYLCASSLGQDSGRPRTETQYFGPGTRLLVL.